These 8 T cell receptor beta chains came from one sample sequenced in a study of T cells in tumors after PD-1 blockade. Profiled with immunoSEQ multiplex PCR; TCRdb holds only in-frame clones, not every one. The repertoire consists of roughly 48,000 clones, with roughly 80% occurring once and the leading ten covering more than 3.5%. Sequencing used PBMCs, obtained before anti-PD-1 treatment. The origin of the receptors is a human donor with basal cell carcinoma.

CDR3 sequence (DNA): TGTGCCAGTAGTATCCTGGGACAGGGGGCCCAGCGGGGGGTCGGGGAGCTGTTTTTT. Amino acids: CASSILGQGAQRGVGELFF. This sequence joins TRBV19 and TRBJ2-2; 12 bases map to TRBD1. V was clipped by 3 bases and J by 7 bases; unmatched bases: 15. CDR1 is LNHDA and CDR2 is SQIVND in the germline V gene (reference sequence). This CDR3 has 19 amino acids.

For the CDR3, the DNA is TGTGCCAGCAGCTTTGAAGGGACTCGAAACACCATATATTTT. Translated, it gives CASSFEGTRNTIYF. This chain links TRBV7-9 with TRBJ1-3, with D possibly matching TRBD1 (5 bases). CDR1 SEHNR and CDR2 FQNEAQ come from the germline V gene (reference sequence). The CDR3 is 14 amino acids. Trimming left V 3 bases short and J 5 bases short, with 11 bases between.

V is TRBV28 and J is TRBJ1-5; 8 bases line up with TRBD1. The CDR3 is made up of 16 amino acids. Per germline, CDR1 MDHEN and CDR2 SYDVKM. The V segment lost 3 bases and the J segment 2 bases; nucleotides outside the gene matches: 6. The CDR3 DNA reads TGTGCCAGCAGTTTGAGACAGGGGATGGGCAATCAGCCCCAGCATTTT. Encoded protein: CASSLRQGMGNQPQHF. Filled out from reference TRBV28 and TRBJ1-5, the complete variable domain reads DVKVTQSSRYLVKRTGEKVFLECVQDMDHENMFWYRQDPGLGLRLIYFSYDVKMKEKGDIPEGYSVSREKKERFSLILESASTNQTSMYLCASSLRQGMGNQPQHFGDGTRLSIL.

The CDR3 is CASGPWTSGGYEQYF. The CDR3 nucleotides read TGTGCTAGTGGTCCATGGACTAGCGGGGGCTACGAGCAGTACTTC. The chain uses TRBV12-5 and TRBJ2-7; 13 nucleotides match TRBD2. There are 15 residues in the CDR3. Trimming cost V 5 bases and J 3 bases; bases outside gene matches: 4. Germline V gene data show CDR1 as LGHNT and CDR2 as FRNRAP.

The chain carries TRBV30 and TRBJ1-6, with D possibly matching TRBD1 (6 bases). V was cut by 3 bases and J by 7 bases, with 10 bases left in between. The CDR3 is made up of 13 amino acids. The germline gives CDR1 GTSNPN, CDR2 SVGIG (reference sequence). CDR3 sequence (DNA): TGTGCCTGGAGGGGGAGGGGGAATTCACCCCTCCACTTT. Translating it yields CAWRGRGNSPLHF.

This clone has only a few counts. The rearrangement links TRBV11-2 to TRBJ2-6; D unresolved. CDR1 and CDR2 from the germline V gene are SGHAT and FQNNGV. V lost 0 bases and J 0 bases, leaving 12 bases between the germline ends. The CDR3 runs 18 residues. The CDR3 DNA sequence: TGTGCCAGCAGCTTAGATATCCAGGTACTCTCTGGGGCCAACGTCCTGACTTTC. It is translated as CASSLDIQVLSGANVLTF.

V is TRBV9 and J is TRBJ1-2; D remains ambiguous. The germline CDR1 and CDR2 sequences are SGDLS and YYNGEE. V was cut by 4 bases and J by 4 bases, with 14 bases left in between. This CDR3 spans 14 amino acids. The CDR3 is CASSSARESYGYTF. In DNA form, the CDR3 reads TGTGCCAGCAGCTCCGCCCGGGAAAGCTATGGCTACACCTTC.

J is TRBJ1-4 and V is TRBV29-1; 8 bases are shared with TRBD1. The junction had 13 bases not matched to a gene; V was cut back by 6 bases and J by 7 bases. There are 15 residues in the CDR3. Germline CDR1 and CDR2: SQVTM and ANQGSEA. DNA for the CDR3: TGCAGCGTACAACTAACAGGGGGGGTTGCTGAAAAACTGTTTTTT. This codes for CSVQLTGGVAEKLFF.